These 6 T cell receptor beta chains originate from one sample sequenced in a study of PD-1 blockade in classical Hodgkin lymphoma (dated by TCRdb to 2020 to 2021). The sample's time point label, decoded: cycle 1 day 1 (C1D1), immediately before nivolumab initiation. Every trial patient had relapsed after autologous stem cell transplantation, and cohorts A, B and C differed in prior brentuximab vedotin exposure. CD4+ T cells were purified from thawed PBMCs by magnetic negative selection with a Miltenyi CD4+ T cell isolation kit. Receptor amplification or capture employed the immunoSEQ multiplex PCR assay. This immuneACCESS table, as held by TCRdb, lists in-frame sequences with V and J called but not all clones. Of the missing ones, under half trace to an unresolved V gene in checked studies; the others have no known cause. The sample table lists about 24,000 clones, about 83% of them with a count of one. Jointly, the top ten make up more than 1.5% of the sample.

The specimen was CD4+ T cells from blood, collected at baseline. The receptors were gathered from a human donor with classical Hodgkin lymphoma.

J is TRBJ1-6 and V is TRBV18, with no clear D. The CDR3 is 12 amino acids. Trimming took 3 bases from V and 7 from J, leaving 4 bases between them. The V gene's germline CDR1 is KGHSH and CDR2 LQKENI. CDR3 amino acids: CASSPENSPLHF. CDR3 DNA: TGTGCCAGCTCACCGGAGAATTCACCCCTCCACTTT.

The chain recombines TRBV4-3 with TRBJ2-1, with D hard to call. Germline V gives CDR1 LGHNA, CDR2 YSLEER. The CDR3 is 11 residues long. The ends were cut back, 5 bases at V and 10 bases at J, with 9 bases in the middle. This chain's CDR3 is CASSRGGEQFF. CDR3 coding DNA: TGCGCCAGCAGCAGAGGTGGCGAGCAGTTCTTC.

The CDR3 bases are TGTGCCAGCAGCTTACTTACAGGGAGAGAAAAACTGTTTTTT. This codes for CASSLLTGREKLFF. The chain employs TRBV7-2 and TRBJ1-4, with a weak D call TRBD1 (6 bases). Germline-derived CDR1 and CDR2 are SGHTA and FQGNSA. Trimming left V 2 bases short and J 8 bases short, with 12 bases between. The CDR3 has 14 residues.

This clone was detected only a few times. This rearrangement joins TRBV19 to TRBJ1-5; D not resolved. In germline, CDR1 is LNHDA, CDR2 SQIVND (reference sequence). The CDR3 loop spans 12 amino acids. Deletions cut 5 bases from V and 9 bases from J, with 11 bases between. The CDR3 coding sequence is TGTGCCAGTAGTCTGTACACGGGGCCCCAGCATTTT. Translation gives CASSLYTGPQHF. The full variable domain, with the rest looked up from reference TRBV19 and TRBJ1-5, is DGGITQSPKYLFRKEGQNVTLSCEQNLNHDAMYWYRQDPGQGLRLIYYSQIVNDFQKGDIAEGYSVSREKKESFPLTVTSAQKNPTAFYLCASSLYTGPQHFGDGTRLSIL.

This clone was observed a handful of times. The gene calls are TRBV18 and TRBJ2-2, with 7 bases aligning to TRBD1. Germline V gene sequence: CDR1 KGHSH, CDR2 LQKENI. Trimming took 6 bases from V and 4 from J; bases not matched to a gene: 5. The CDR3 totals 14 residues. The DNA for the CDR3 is TGTGCCAGCTCCGCAGGACAGGCCACCGGGGAGCTGTTTTTT. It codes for CASSAGQATGELFF.

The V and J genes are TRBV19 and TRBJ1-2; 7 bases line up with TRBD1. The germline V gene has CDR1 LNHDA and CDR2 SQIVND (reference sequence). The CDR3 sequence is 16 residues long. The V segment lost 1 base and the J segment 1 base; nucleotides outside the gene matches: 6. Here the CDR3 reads CASSIGQGSVNYGYTF. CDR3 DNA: TGTGCCAGTAGTATAGGACAGGGTAGTGTTAACTATGGCTACACCTTC.